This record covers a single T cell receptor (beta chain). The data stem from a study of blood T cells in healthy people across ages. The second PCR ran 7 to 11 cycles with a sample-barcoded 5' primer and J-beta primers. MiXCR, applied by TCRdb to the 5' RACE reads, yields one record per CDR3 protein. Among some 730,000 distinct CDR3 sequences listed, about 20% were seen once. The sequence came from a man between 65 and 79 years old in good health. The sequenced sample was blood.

The CDR3 sequence: CASSSGLNTGELFF. The CDR3 bases are TGCGCCAGCAGCTCGGGGCTAAACACCGGGGAGCTGTTTTTT. The chain couples TRBV5-1 to TRBJ2-2; possibly TRBD1 or TRBD2 for D (5 bases each). The CDR3 consists of 14 residues. Trimming left V 3 bases short and J 2 bases short, with 8 bases between. Per germline, CDR1 SGHRS and CDR2 YFSETQ.